This is a list of T cell receptor beta chains from one sample in a study of cytomegalovirus exposure and HLA in healthy donors. The data were produced by immunoSEQ multiplex PCR, yet TCRdb's version contains in-frame clones alone and is incomplete. The table has about 220,000 clones, over 70% seen once; the top ten hold roughly 0.71%. Sequencing was carried out using PBMCs. The source is a boy younger than 10 in good health and CMV-seronegative. CDR3s include the opening cysteine and the closing phenylalanine or tryptophan. D genes are given only for firm matches. Size values are once, few and many counts, or a class for expanded clones, and some rows have none.

CDR3nt	CDR3aa	v_gene	j_gene	abundance	d_gene
TGTGCCTGGAGTGTAGGGGGTTGGGGCGAAAAACTGTTTTTT	CAWSVGGWGEKLFF	TRBV30	TRBJ1-4	once	NA
TGTGCCAGCAGTGAATTCTACCGCGGTACAATCCAAGAGACCCAGTACTTC	CASSEFYRGTIQETQYF	TRBV2	TRBJ2-5	NA	NA
TGCGCCAGCAGCCCAACCATCCTTCAGGGGGTCAATGAGCAGTTCTTC	CASSPTILQGVNEQFF	TRBV5-1	TRBJ2-1	NA	TRBD1
TGTGCCAGCAGTGAGGGACAGGGCGCCGAGCAGTACTTC	CASSEGQGAEQYF	TRBV6-1	TRBJ2-7	NA	TRBD1
TGTGCCAGCAGCCCATCCCAGGGGTCAAGCTCCTACGAGCAGTACTTC	CASSPSQGSSSYEQYF	TRBV4-2	TRBJ2-7	few	NA
TGTGCCAGCAGGGGAGGGTGGGCCATGAACACTGAAGCTTTCTTT	CASRGGWAMNTEAFF	TRBV6-5	TRBJ1-1	NA	NA
TGTGCCAGTAGTGTGTGGGGGGGCCTTCTGGATACGCAGTATTTT	CASSVWGGLLDTQYF	TRBV19	TRBJ2-3	once	NA
TGTGCCAGCCGAAGCGCCGGACTACCTTACGAGCAGTACTTC	CASRSAGLPYEQYF	TRBV7-9	TRBJ2-7	NA	NA
TGTGCCAGCAGCTTAACTCCGGGACTAGCACCATCCCCTTCCTACAATGAGCAGTTCTTC	CASSLTPGLAPSPSYNEQFF	TRBV13	TRBJ2-1	NA	TRBD2
TGTGCCAGCCGCGGACACCCCTTGAATACTGAAGCTTTCTTT	CASRGHPLNTEAFF	TRBV2	TRBJ1-1	NA	NA
TGCGCCAGCAGCCAAGATCCGGGCGGGACCTATACCTACGAGCAGTACTTC	CASSQDPGGTYTYEQYF	TRBV4-1	TRBJ2-7	NA	NA
TGTGCCAGTCGCGGGGGGTTGAACACCGGGGAGCTGTTTTTT	CASRGGLNTGELFF	TRBV7-8	TRBJ2-2	NA	TRBD2
TGTGCCAGCAGCTTAGATCGCGGTCTAGCGGAGCAGTTCTTC	CASSLDRGLAEQFF	TRBV11-2	TRBJ2-1	NA	NA
TGTGCCAGCAGTTTACAGGGATCATACGAGCAGTACTTC	CASSLQGSYEQYF	TRBV27	TRBJ2-7	NA	NA
TGTGCCAGCAGCAAAGGGGCGGACAGGAAAGACACCTTC	CASSKGADRKDTF	TRBV21-1	TRBJ1-2	NA	NA
TGTGCCAGCAGTTTATCGGGGACAGGGGGAAGTGAGCAGTTCTTC	CASSLSGTGGSEQFF	TRBV27	TRBJ2-1	NA	TRBD1
TGTGCCAGCAGCTTACAGGCGGGGGTTAAGTTCTTC	CASSLQAGVKFF	TRBV13	TRBJ2-1	NA	TRBD2
TGTGCCAGCAGCTTGGGACAGTCACAGCCCCAGCATTTT	CASSLGQSQPQHF	TRBV5-6	TRBJ1-5	NA	NA
TGCGCCAGCAGTACAGGGACTAGCGGGATGGGGACAGATACGCAGTATTTT	CASSTGTSGMGTDTQYF	TRBV5-1	TRBJ2-3	NA	TRBD2
TGTGCCAGCTCACTTCCGGGACACCAGACAGAGTGGGCTAACTATGGCTACACCTTC	CASSLPGHQTEWANYGYTF	TRBV18	TRBJ1-2	NA	NA
TGTGCCAGCAGCGACGGGACAGCCTACAATGAGCAGTTCTTC	CASSDGTAYNEQFF	TRBV5-6	TRBJ2-1	NA	TRBD1
TGTGCCTGGAGTTATGGACAGATTACCAATCAGCCCCAGCATTTT	CAWSYGQITNQPQHF	TRBV30	TRBJ1-5	NA	NA
TGTGCCAGCAGCCAAACTTCGAGCGGGGGTGGGTCAGAGACCCAGTACTTC	CASSQTSSGGGSETQYF	TRBV4-2	TRBJ2-5	NA	TRBD2
TGTGCCAGCAGCACGAGAGGTAGGGACAGGGGGCACCCGCAGTACTTC	CASSTRGRDRGHPQYF	TRBV11-2	TRBJ2-7	once	TRBD1
TGTGCCAGCAGTTTCGGACTCCGCTACGAGCAGTACTTC	CASSFGLRYEQYF	TRBV27	TRBJ2-7	NA	NA
TGTGCCAGTAGCACTGACAGTTCCTTCTCCTACGAGCAGTACTTC	CASSTDSSFSYEQYF	TRBV19	TRBJ2-7	NA	NA
TGTGCCAGCAGCCGTTCTAGCGGGAGCGGCGAGCAGTACTTC	CASSRSSGSGEQYF	TRBV5-6	TRBJ2-7	once	TRBD2
TGCAGCGTTGAACCCACAGGGTATGGTGGCTACACCTTC	CSVEPTGYGGYTF	TRBV29-1	TRBJ1-2	NA	NA
TGCAGTGCTCCAAGCGAGCAGTTCTTC	CSAPSEQFF	TRBV20-1	TRBJ2-1	NA	NA
TGTGCCAGCAGCTTAGGTACCGGGACTAGCTCCTACGAGCAGTACTTC	CASSLGTGTSSYEQYF	TRBV13	TRBJ2-7	NA	TRBD2
TGTGCCAGCAGTGAACAAGTAGGGGTCCCCATATATTTT	CASSEQVGVPIYF	TRBV25-1	TRBJ1-3	NA	NA
TGTGCCAGCAATACCGGGACAGGGAGAGGCTACACCTTC	CASNTGTGRGYTF	TRBV6-1	TRBJ1-2	NA	TRBD1
TGTGCCTGGAGTGTACAGGGGGCTGAAGCTTTCTTT	CAWSVQGAEAFF	TRBV30	TRBJ1-1	NA	TRBD1
TGTGCCAGCACCCCAAGAGATATACAAGAGACCCAGTACTTC	CASTPRDIQETQYF	TRBV2	TRBJ2-5	few	NA
TGTGCCAGCAGGGGACAGGGGACCTACGAGCAGTACTTC	CASRGQGTYEQYF	TRBV11-1	TRBJ2-7	NA	TRBD1
TGTGCCAGTAGTATAGGGCGGGCTTTGGACACTGAAGCTTTCTTT	CASSIGRALDTEAFF	TRBV19	TRBJ1-1	NA	NA
TGTGCCAGCAGTCGGATTGCAGGATTCGTTGAAGCTTTCTTT	CASSRIAGFVEAFF	TRBV27	TRBJ1-1	NA	NA
TGTGCCAGCAGCGTACACACAACCTACGAGCAGTACTTC	CASSVHTTYEQYF	TRBV7-2	TRBJ2-7	NA	NA
TGTGCCAGCAGCTTGAGGACAGGGCTTCGAGAGCAGTTCTTC	CASSLRTGLREQFF	TRBV5-4	TRBJ2-1	NA	TRBD1
TGTGCCTGGGCGCACGGGACAGGGGCCTACGAGCAGTACTTC	CAWAHGTGAYEQYF	TRBV30	TRBJ2-7	NA	TRBD1
TGTGCCAGCAGTGAGTCTGGGACAGGGAACAATGAGCAGTTCTTC	CASSESGTGNNEQFF	TRBV6-1	TRBJ2-1	NA	TRBD1
TGTGCCAGCAGCTCCCTTAGGGGCGGGGGAACAGATACGCAGTATTTT	CASSSLRGGGTDTQYF	TRBV6-6	TRBJ2-3	NA	TRBD2
TGTGCCAGCAGGGGGAGCGGGAGCGGTGAGCAGTTCTTC	CASRGSGSGEQFF	TRBV6-5	TRBJ2-1	NA	TRBD2
TGCGCCAGCAGCGACCAGGGACTTAATGAAAAACTGTTTTTT	CASSDQGLNEKLFF	TRBV5-1	TRBJ1-4	few	NA
TGTGCCAGCACCTCAAAGGGGCCCTTCTTT	CASTSKGPFF	TRBV6-1	TRBJ1-1	few	NA